The clone carrying this T cell receptor (beta chain) has only one observation. Using immunoSEQ multiplex PCR, the repertoire was profiled, and TCRdb retains in-frame clones only, with some absent. The table has roughly 45,000 clones, around 84% seen once. Sample time point: pretreatment peripheral blood. The patients had locally advanced or metastatic urothelial carcinoma. The germline V gene encodes CDR1 MGHRA and CDR2 YSYEKL. The CDR3 is made up of 13 amino acids. V lost 5 bases and J lost 7, with 12 bases in between. These data come from a study of PD-L1 blockade in urothelial cancer. Sample: PBMCs, taken around atezolizumab (anti-PD-L1) treatment. The V and J genes are TRBV4-1 and TRBJ2-1, with a possible D match to TRBD2 (6 bases). The receptor comes from a man in his fifties or sixties with urothelial cancer. The CDR3 is CASSVRGANEQFF. The CDR3 nucleotides are TGCGCCAGCAGCGTACGCGGGGCAAATGAGCAGTTCTTC.